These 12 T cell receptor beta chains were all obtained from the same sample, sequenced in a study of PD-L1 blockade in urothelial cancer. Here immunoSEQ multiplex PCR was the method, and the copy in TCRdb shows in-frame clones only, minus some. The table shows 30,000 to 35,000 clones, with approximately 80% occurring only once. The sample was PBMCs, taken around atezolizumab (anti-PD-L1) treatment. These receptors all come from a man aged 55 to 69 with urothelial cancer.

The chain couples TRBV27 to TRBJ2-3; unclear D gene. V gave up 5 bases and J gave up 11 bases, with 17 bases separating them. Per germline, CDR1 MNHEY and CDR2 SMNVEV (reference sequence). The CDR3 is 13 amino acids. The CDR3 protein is CASSNIILRWQYF. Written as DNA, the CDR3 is TGTGCCAGCAGTAACATAATTTTACGTTGGCAGTATTTT.

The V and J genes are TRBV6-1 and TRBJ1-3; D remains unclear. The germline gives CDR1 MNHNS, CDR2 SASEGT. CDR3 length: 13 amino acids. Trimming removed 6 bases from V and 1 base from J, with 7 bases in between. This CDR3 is CASSPESGNTIYF. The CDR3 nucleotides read TGTGCCAGCAGCCCAGAATCTGGAAACACCATATATTTT.

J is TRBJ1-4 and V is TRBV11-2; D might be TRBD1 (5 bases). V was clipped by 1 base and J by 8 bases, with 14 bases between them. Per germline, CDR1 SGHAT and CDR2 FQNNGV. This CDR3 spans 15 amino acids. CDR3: CASSLVGGSGEKLFF. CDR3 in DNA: TGTGCCAGCAGCTTAGTTGGGGGGTCGGGAGAAAAACTGTTTTTT.

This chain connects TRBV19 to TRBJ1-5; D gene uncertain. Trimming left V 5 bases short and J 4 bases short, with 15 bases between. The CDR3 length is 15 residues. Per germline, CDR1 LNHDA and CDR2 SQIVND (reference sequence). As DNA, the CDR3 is TGTGCCAGTAGTCGGGCCCAGGCGGGGAATCAGCCCCAGCATTTT. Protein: CASSRAQAGNQPQHF.

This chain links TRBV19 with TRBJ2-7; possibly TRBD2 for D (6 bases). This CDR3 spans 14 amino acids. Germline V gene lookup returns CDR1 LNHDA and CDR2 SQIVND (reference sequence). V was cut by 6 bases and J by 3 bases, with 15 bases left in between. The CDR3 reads CASSQVGLSYEQYF. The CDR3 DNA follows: TGTGCCAGTAGCCAAGTGGGACTGAGCTACGAGCAGTACTTC.

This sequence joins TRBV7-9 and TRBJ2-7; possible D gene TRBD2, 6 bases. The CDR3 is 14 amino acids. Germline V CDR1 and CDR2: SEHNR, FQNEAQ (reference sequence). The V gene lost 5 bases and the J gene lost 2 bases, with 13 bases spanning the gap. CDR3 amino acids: CASSEGTGAYEQYF. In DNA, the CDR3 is TGTGCCAGCAGCGAAGGGACGGGGGCCTACGAGCAGTACTTC.

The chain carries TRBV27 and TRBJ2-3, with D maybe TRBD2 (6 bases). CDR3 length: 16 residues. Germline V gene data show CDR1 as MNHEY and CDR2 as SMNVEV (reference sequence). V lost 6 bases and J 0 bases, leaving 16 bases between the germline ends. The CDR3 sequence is CASSPFRDSSTDTQYF. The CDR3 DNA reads TGTGCCAGCAGCCCTTTCCGGGACTCTAGCACAGATACGCAGTATTTT.

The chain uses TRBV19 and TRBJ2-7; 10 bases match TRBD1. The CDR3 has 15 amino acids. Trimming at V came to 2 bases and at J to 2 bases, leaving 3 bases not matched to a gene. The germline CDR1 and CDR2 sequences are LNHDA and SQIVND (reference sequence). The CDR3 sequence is CASSIRDRGPYEQYF. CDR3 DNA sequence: TGTGCCAGTAGTATAAGAGACAGGGGGCCCTACGAGCAGTACTTC.

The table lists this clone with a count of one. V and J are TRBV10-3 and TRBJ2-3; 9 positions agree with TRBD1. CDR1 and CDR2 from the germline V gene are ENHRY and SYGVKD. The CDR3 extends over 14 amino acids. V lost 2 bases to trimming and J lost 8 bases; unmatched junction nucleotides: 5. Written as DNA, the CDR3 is TGTGCCATCAGTGAGGCACAGGGGGCCGGTACGCAGTATTTT. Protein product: CAISEAQGAGTQYF.

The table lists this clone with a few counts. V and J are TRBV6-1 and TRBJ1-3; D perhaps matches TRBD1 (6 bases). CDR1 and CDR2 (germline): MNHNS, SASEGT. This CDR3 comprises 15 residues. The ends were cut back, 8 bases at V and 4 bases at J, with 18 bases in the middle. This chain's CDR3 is CASALSGDRGNTIYF. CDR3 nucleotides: TGTGCCAGCGCACTATCAGGGGACCGAGGAAACACCATATATTTT.

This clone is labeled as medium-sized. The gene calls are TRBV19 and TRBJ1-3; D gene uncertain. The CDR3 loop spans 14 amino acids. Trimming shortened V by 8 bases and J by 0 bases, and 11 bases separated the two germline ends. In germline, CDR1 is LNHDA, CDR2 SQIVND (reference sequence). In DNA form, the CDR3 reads TGTGCCAGTGCCGGGTTTCTCTCTGGAAACACCATATATTTT. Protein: CASAGFLSGNTIYF.

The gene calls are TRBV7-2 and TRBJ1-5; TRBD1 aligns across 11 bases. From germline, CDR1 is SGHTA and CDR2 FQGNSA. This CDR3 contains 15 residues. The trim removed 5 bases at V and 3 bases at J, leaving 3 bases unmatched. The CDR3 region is CASSPGQGDNQPQHF. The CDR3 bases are TGTGCCAGCAGCCCGGGACAGGGGGACAATCAGCCCCAGCATTTT.